Following are 27 T cell receptor beta chains from one sample sequenced in a study of cytomegalovirus exposure and HLA in healthy donors. The PCR had 60 Vbeta and 13 Jbeta primers. Assay: immunoSEQ multiplex PCR; the TCRdb copy retains only in-frame clones and omits some. The table includes 55,000 to 65,000 clones, about 81% detected once. The sequenced material came from PBMCs. The receptors originated from a young man in good health and CMV-seropositive.

The chain recombines TRBV11-2 with TRBJ1-5; tentatively, D is TRBD1 (6 bases). From germline, CDR1 is SGHAT and CDR2 FQNNGV. The CDR3 loop spans 14 amino acids. V was pared by 6 bases and J by 0 bases, with 9 bases between. The CDR3 loop reads CASSTGNSNQPQHF. The CDR3 nucleotides read TGTGCCAGCAGTACAGGGAATAGCAATCAGCCCCAGCATTTT.

The chain joins TRBV5-1 to TRBJ1-1, with TRBD1 matching 7 bases. This CDR3 contains 15 residues. Germline loops: CDR1 SGHRS, CDR2 YFSETQ. The V segment lost 3 bases and the J segment 1 base; nucleotides outside the gene matches: 6. In DNA, the CDR3 is TGCGCCAGCAGCTACCAGGGGGGCTCGAACACTGAAGCTTTCTTT. It codes for CASSYQGGSNTEAFF.

V usage is TRBV6-4 and J usage is TRBJ2-3; 8 bases are shared with TRBD2. Germline lookup yields CDR1 MRHNA and CDR2 SNTAGT. The J segment lost 4 bases and the V segment lost 4 bases, leaving 7 bases of the junction unmatched. This CDR3 region has 15 residues. CDR3 nucleotides: TGTGCCAGCAGTGTAGGTAGCGGGGACGCAGATACGCAGTATTTT. It encodes CASSVGSGDADTQYF.

This clone was detected only once. This rearrangement joins TRBV7-2 to TRBJ2-1, with a weak D call TRBD2 (6 bases). Deletions cut 6 bases from V and 3 bases from J, with 18 bases between. CDR3 size: 16 residues. In germline, CDR1 is SGHTA, CDR2 FQGNSA. CDR3 coding DNA: TGTGCCAGCAGAACCCAGGTGGGACTCCTCTACAATGAGCAGTTCTTC. Translating gives CASRTQVGLLYNEQFF.

V gene TRBV15 combines with J gene TRBJ1-5; D is possibly TRBD1 (6 bases). Germline values: CDR1 LNHNV, CDR2 YYDKDF (reference sequence). With 5 bases removed from V and 4 bases from J, the gap between germline ends came to 12 bases. The CDR3 totals 14 residues. CDR3 amino acids: CATSPGVSNQPQHF. CDR3 coding DNA: TGTGCCACCAGCCCAGGGGTGTCAAATCAGCCCCAGCATTTT.

The CDR3 region is CASSYRVYGYTF. CDR3 nucleotide sequence: TGTGCCAGCAGCTACAGGGTATATGGCTACACCTTC. The chain carries TRBV7-9 and TRBJ1-2, with a tentative D call TRBD1 (6 bases). From germline, CDR1 is SEHNR and CDR2 FQNEAQ (reference sequence). The CDR3 is 12 residues long. Trimming removed 4 bases from V and 5 bases from J, with 8 bases in between.

The V and J genes are TRBV5-4 and TRBJ2-5, with 9 bases lining up with TRBD1. CDR1 is SGHNT, CDR2 YYREEE, per germline (reference sequence). The CDR3 extends over 16 amino acids. The V gene end was trimmed by 3 bases and the J gene end by 11 bases; junction bases not matched to a gene: 17. This chain's CDR3 is CASSSPGGQGALEQYF. The DNA of the CDR3 is TGTGCCAGCAGCTCCCCTGGGGGACAGGGTGCTCTGGAGCAGTACTTC.

The chain has TRBV19 and TRBJ1-5, with 9 bases identical to TRBD1. Germline CDR1 and CDR2: LNHDA and SQIVND (reference sequence). This CDR3 has 15 amino acids. The ends lost 3 bases at V and 5 bases at J; junction bases unmatched: 5. The CDR3 nucleotides are TGTGCCAGTAGTATTTCGGACAGGGGTCATCAGCCCCAGCATTTT. Its protein product is CASSISDRGHQPQHF. Variable domain in full (rest from reference TRBV19 and TRBJ1-5): DGGITQSPKYLFRKEGQNVTLSCEQNLNHDAMYWYRQDPGQGLRLIYYSQIVNDFQKGDIAEGYSVSREKKESFPLTVTSAQKNPTAFYLCASSISDRGHQPQHFGDGTRLSIL.

The chain couples TRBV7-8 to TRBJ2-5; 8 bases are shared with TRBD2. Near its end, the DNA agrees better with TRBJ2-7, so the J call may be wrong. Germline V CDR1 and CDR2: SGHVS, FQNEAQ. This CDR3 comprises 16 residues. The CDR3 reads CASSLANGGASPEQYF. CDR3 nucleotides: TGTGCCAGCAGCTTAGCGAACGGGGGGGCCTCTCCCGAGCAGTACTTC.

Only a few counts were recorded for this clone. The chain carries TRBV7-6 and TRBJ1-5, with TRBD1 identical over 10 bases. Germline CDR1 SGHVS, CDR2 FNYEAQ. J gave up 7 bases and V 1 base, and 4 bases lay outside the gene matches. The CDR3 contains 15 residues. This CDR3 reads CASSLGQGAWQPQHF. In nucleotides, the CDR3 is TGTGCCAGCAGCTTAGGACAGGGGGCATGGCAGCCCCAGCATTTT.

V and J are TRBV6-5 and TRBJ1-1, with a weak D call TRBD1 (6 bases). V was cut by 8 bases and J by 5 bases, with 9 bases left in between. The CDR3 is 11 amino acids. Germline V CDR1 and CDR2: MNHEY, SVGAGI. CDR3 DNA sequence: TGTGCCAGCTTAGGGGGTACTGAAGCTTTCTTT. Residues: CASLGGTEAFF.

The CDR3 sequence: CASSVFNNEQFF. As DNA, the CDR3 is TGTGCCAGCAGCGTGTTTAACAATGAGCAGTTCTTC. This sequence joins TRBV9 and TRBJ2-1, with D unclear. Germline loops: CDR1 SGDLS, CDR2 YYNGEE. V shed 2 bases and J shed 5 bases, with 5 bases lying between them. CDR3 size: 12 residues.

The chain links TRBV5-1 to TRBJ2-5; D remains unclear. The DNA end is a closer match to TRBJ2-7, so the J assignment may be wrong. CDR1 is SGHRS and CDR2 is YFSETQ in the germline V gene. The CDR3 extends over 11 amino acids. CDR3 sequence (DNA): TGCGCCAGCAGCTTGGAGCACGAGCAGTACTTC. It is translated as CASSLEHEQYF.

The chain links TRBV5-1 to TRBJ1-1; no definite D call. CDR3 length: 12 amino acids. V lost 1 base and J 7 bases, leaving 8 bases between the germline ends. Germline values: CDR1 SGHRS, CDR2 YFSETQ. CDR3 bases: TGCGCCAGCAGCTTGCCCACTGGTGAAGCTTTCTTT. Its protein is CASSLPTGEAFF. The variable domain in full, completed from reference TRBV5-1 and TRBJ1-1, reads KAGVTQTPRYLIKTRGQQVTLSCSPISGHRSVSWYQQTPGQGLQFLFEYFSETQRNKGNFPGRFSGRQFSNSRSEMNVSTLELGDSALYLCASSLPTGEAFFGQGTRLTVV.

This clone was detected once. The chain links TRBV27 to TRBJ1-5, with D unclear. The CDR3 sequence is 14 residues long. The germline V gene encodes CDR1 MNHEY and CDR2 SMNVEV (reference sequence). V was trimmed by 5 bases and J by 0 bases, leaving 8 bases between them. The CDR3 nucleotides are TGTGCCAGCAGTCGTGAGAATAGCAATCAGCCCCAGCATTTT. Translating it yields CASSRENSNQPQHF.

The CDR3 bases are TGTGCCAGCAGCGTATTCGACCGGACAGGGGATAGCAATCAGCCCCAGCATTTT. It translates to CASSVFDRTGDSNQPQHF. V usage is TRBV9 and J usage is TRBJ1-5; 9 positions agree with TRBD1. Germline V gene data show CDR1 as SGDLS and CDR2 as YYNGEE. The length of the CDR3 is 18 residues. Trimming took 1 base from V and 0 from J; bases not matched to a gene: 8.

The chain joins TRBV4-3 to TRBJ1-2; 8 bases map to TRBD1. V was pared by 0 bases and J by 8 bases, with 17 bases of the junction left unmatched. This CDR3 contains 18 residues. Per germline, CDR1 LGHNA and CDR2 YSLEER. The CDR3 coding sequence is TGCGCCAGCAGCCAAGATACGAGGACAGGGCCTCTAGCGGACGGCTACACCTTC. Translation: CASSQDTRTGPLADGYTF.

The chain uses TRBV2 and TRBJ2-7; the match to TRBD1 covers 8 bases. From germline, CDR1 is SNHLY and CDR2 FYNNEI. The CDR3 runs to 12 residues. The V and J ends lost 10 bases and 5 bases, in that order; junction bases with no gene match: 7. The CDR3, as DNA: TGTGCCATCTGGACAGGGCAAGACGAGCAGTACTTC. Translation: CAIWTGQDEQYF.

The rearrangement joins TRBV19 to TRBJ2-6; a possible D gene is TRBD1 (6 bases). CDR3 size: 16 residues. Per germline, CDR1 LNHDA and CDR2 SQIVND (reference sequence). V lost 7 bases and J lost 1, with 14 bases in between. The CDR3 nucleotides read TGTGCCAGTAATTCGGTTAGGGGGTCTGGGGCCAACGTCCTGACTTTC. It codes for CASNSVRGSGANVLTF.

This sequence joins TRBV2 and TRBJ1-5; unclear D gene. CDR1 is SNHLY and CDR2 is FYNNEI in the germline V gene. Deletions cut 6 bases from V and 6 bases from J, with 15 bases between. The CDR3 runs to 14 residues. The CDR3 reads CASSVVGGSQPQHF. The CDR3 DNA sequence: TGTGCCAGCAGCGTCGTTGGAGGGAGTCAGCCCCAGCATTTT.

This sequence joins TRBV7-2 and TRBJ2-1, with D possibly being TRBD2 (6 bases). Germline V gene lookup returns CDR1 SGHTA and CDR2 FQGNSA. Deletions cut 3 bases from V and 2 bases from J, with 8 bases between. There are 14 residues in the CDR3. DNA for the CDR3: TGTGCCAGCAGCTTCGAGCGGGCCTACAATGAGCAGTTCTTC. It codes for CASSFERAYNEQFF.

The genes are TRBV6-6 and TRBJ1-3, with 8 bases lining up with TRBD1. Germline CDR1 and CDR2: MNHNY and SVGAGI (reference sequence). This CDR3 contains 15 residues. V shed 2 bases, J shed 0 bases, and the junction held 0 bases outside the gene matches. CDR3 loop: CASSYTGGSGNTIYF. DNA of the CDR3: TGTGCCAGCAGTTACACAGGGGGCTCTGGAAACACCATATATTTT.

V usage is TRBV7-9 and J usage is TRBJ1-1, with unresolved D. Germline CDR1 reads SEHNR; CDR2 reads FQNEAQ (reference sequence). With 5 bases removed from V and 4 bases from J, the gap between germline ends came to 11 bases. The CDR3 runs to 13 residues. CDR3 in DNA: TGTGCCAGCAGCGAGGATAGAGGCACTGAAGCTTTCTTT. It is translated as CASSEDRGTEAFF.

The rearrangement joins TRBV7-9 to TRBJ1-1; D might be TRBD1 (5 bases). Germline assignment: CDR1 SEHNR and CDR2 FQNEAQ (reference sequence). This CDR3 contains 17 residues. Trimming took 3 bases from V and 5 from J, leaving 22 bases between them. The CDR3 protein is CASSFYLLQGKRTEAFF. In DNA, the CDR3 is TGTGCCAGCAGCTTTTACCTTCTTCAGGGAAAGAGGACTGAAGCTTTCTTT.

The V and J genes are TRBV19 and TRBJ1-1; D is uncertain. This CDR3 is 16 amino acids long. In germline, CDR1 is LNHDA, CDR2 SQIVND (reference sequence). V was trimmed by 5 bases and J by 0 bases, leaving 16 bases between them. In nucleotides, the CDR3 is TGTGCCAGTAGTCCCTTGAGGCGATTAGTGAACACTGAAGCTTTCTTT. Its translation is CASSPLRRLVNTEAFF.

The chain carries TRBV19 and TRBJ1-1; 8 bases agree with TRBD1. The CDR3 extends over 15 amino acids. Per germline, CDR1 LNHDA and CDR2 SQIVND (reference sequence). J gave up 2 bases and V 5 bases, and 7 bases lay outside the gene matches. CDR3 coding DNA: TGTGCCAGTAGTCTGGCCAGGGGGCGAAACACTGAAGCTTTCTTT. This sequence encodes CASSLARGRNTEAFF.

The genes are TRBV7-2 and TRBJ2-7, with a weak D call TRBD1 (5 bases). Germline lookup yields CDR1 SGHTA and CDR2 FQGNSA. V gave up 5 bases and J gave up 3 bases, with 14 bases separating them. This CDR3 is 14 amino acids long. In DNA, the CDR3 is TGTGCCAGCAGCGCGTCAGGGATGAGCTACGAGCAGTACTTC. Translated: CASSASGMSYEQYF.